This TCR beta chain emerged from a study of T cell responses to AZD1222 COVID-19 vaccine. Overall study: Second doses at about 4 or about 12 weeks were pooled. Study-wide findings and caveats: Donor demographics were predominantly white British with a female majority; clonal diversity may be underestimated.

Sequenced by immunoSEQ multiplex PCR; TCRdb stores in-frame clones only, minus some. This sample has tens of thousands of clones, with about 88% found just once. To note about this clone: Its specificity is not known.

CDR3 length: 12 amino acids. Germline CDR1 SGHAT, CDR2 FQNNGV. V gave up 2 bases and J gave up 4 bases, with 4 bases separating them. Source: peripheral blood, taken on day 0 of AZD1222 vaccination. The receptor's source is an adult in good health. V is TRBV11-2 and J is TRBJ2-3; D uncertain. The CDR3 sequence: CASSLLSDTQYF. The CDR3 coding sequence is TGTGCCAGCAGCTTACTTTCAGATACGCAGTATTTT.